The clone carrying this TCR beta chain has a handful of counts. Antigen specificity is unknown. Total RNA was isolated from each sample in quantities of at least 6 micrograms. Primed by a sample-barcoded 5' primer and a J-beta primer mix, a second PCR proceeded for about 6 to 11 cycles. Tagging of each cDNA molecule was performed by a template-switch adaptor with 12 random nucleotides. TCRdb re-called the 5' RACE reads through MiXCR, storing one row per CDR3 protein. The sample gives fewer than 2,000,000 distinct CDR3 sequences, around 42% of which show up once; around 23% is in the top ten. This entry is derived from a study of blood T cells in healthy people across ages. Notes on the study in general: Higher diversity and more naive CD4+ cells were features of long-lived donors, compared to aged donors. TCR beta diversity per million T cells fell roughly linearly with age.

Sequences were obtained from blood. The source is a human donor in good health.

CDR3 in DNA: TGTGCCAGCAGAGAGTGGACTGAAGCTTTCTTT. It specifies CASREWTEAFF. The chain uses TRBV7-2 and TRBJ1-1; D gene unclear. V shed 6 bases and J shed 5 bases, with 7 bases lying between them. This CDR3 comprises 11 residues. Germline V gene sequence: CDR1 SGHTA, CDR2 FQGNSA.